The 20 T cell receptor beta chains reported below all come from one sample, sequenced in a study of T cell repertoires in cytomegalovirus infection. MiXCR, run by TCRdb on the reads, gives a single entry per CDR3 protein. Among a few hundred thousand distinct CDR3 sequences listed, over 15% were seen once. Sequenced sample: CD8+ T cells from PBMCs. Every receptor here comes from a human donor in good health (CMV status not recorded). Some clones in this sample may be carry-over from other donors' samples.

Only a few counts were recorded for this clonotype. The chain joins TRBV27 to TRBJ2-2, with D perhaps matching TRBD2 (5 bases). V lost 5 bases and J lost 1, with 17 bases in between. CDR1 is MNHEY and CDR2 is SMNVEV in the germline V gene (reference sequence). The CDR3 is 17 residues long. CDR3 coding DNA: TGTGCCAGCAGTGATCTAGCAGCGACGGGGAACACCGGGGAGCTGTTTTTT. This gives the protein CASSDLAATGNTGELFF.

The rearrangement uses TRBV19 and TRBJ1-1, with D uncertain. The V and J ends lost 5 bases and 3 bases respectively, with 13 bases between them. Germline values: CDR1 LNHDA, CDR2 SQIVND (reference sequence). This CDR3 comprises 14 residues. This chain's CDR3 is CASSGTDEYTEAFF. The CDR3, as DNA: TGTGCCAGTAGTGGAACGGACGAATACACTGAAGCTTTCTTT.

This chain links TRBV19 with TRBJ2-1; tentative D call: TRBD2 (6 bases). Germline V gene data show CDR1 as LNHDA and CDR2 as SQIVND (reference sequence). Between the trimmed V and J ends, which lost 3 bases and 0 bases, there was a span of 6 bases. The CDR3 contains 14 residues. CDR3 sequence: CASSMTSSYNEQFF. Written as DNA, the CDR3 is TGTGCCAGTAGTATGACTAGCTCCTACAATGAGCAGTTCTTC.

The chain has TRBV5-1 and TRBJ2-5, with 8 positions matching TRBD1. The germline CDR1 and CDR2 sequences are SGHRS and YFSETQ. The CDR3 extends over 16 amino acids. The V and J ends lost 5 bases and 3 bases, in that order; junction bases with no gene match: 12. Here the CDR3 reads CASSLQGRGLKETQYF. The DNA of the CDR3 is TGCGCCAGCAGTTTGCAGGGCAGGGGGCTAAAAGAGACCCAGTACTTC.

This clonotype was observed a handful of times. The chain carries TRBV6-2 or TRBV6-3 and TRBJ2-4; 8 positions match TRBD1. Germline CDR1 and CDR2: MNHEY and SVGEGT. CDR3 size: 13 residues. The junction had 0 bases not matched to a gene; V was cut back by 0 bases and J by 8 bases. In DNA form, the CDR3 reads TGTGCCAGCAGTTACTCGACAGGGGACATTCAGTACTTC. It encodes CASSYSTGDIQYF.

This clonotype turned up a few times. V is TRBV6-6 and J is TRBJ1-5; 10 bases map to TRBD1. V gave up 5 bases and J gave up 6 bases; unmatched junction bases: 7. CDR1 MNHNY and CDR2 SVGAGI come from the germline V gene (reference sequence). The CDR3 spans 15 residues. DNA for the CDR3: TGTGCCAGCAGTGCCCAGACAGGGGGCGGTCAGCCCCAGCATTTT. This codes for CASSAQTGGGQPQHF.

This clonotype showed up just a few times. This chain uses TRBV7-9 with TRBJ2-7; D is uncertain. The CDR3 is 13 residues long. The V end was cut by 1 base, the J end by 7 bases, with 11 bases between. CDR1 is SEHNR and CDR2 is FQNEAQ in the germline V gene (reference sequence). CDR3 loop: CASSLDSYWEQYF. CDR3 sequence (DNA): TGTGCCAGCAGCTTAGACTCGTATTGGGAGCAGTACTTC.

The table lists this clonotype with many counts. This chain connects TRBV6-5 to TRBJ1-1; a possible D gene is TRBD1 (6 bases). This CDR3 is 15 amino acids long. Germline V gene data show CDR1 as MNHEY and CDR2 as SVGAGI. V lost 3 bases to trimming and J lost 1 base, with 12 bases between them. As DNA, the CDR3 is TGTGCCAGCAGTTATCTTACAGGGCGGAACACTGAAGCTTTCTTT. This codes for CASSYLTGRNTEAFF.

This clonotype was observed a handful of times. The V call is TRBV2, the J call TRBJ2-1; no definite D call. V was cut by 6 bases and J by 2 bases, with 8 bases left in between. Germline V lookup: CDR1 SNHLY, CDR2 FYNNEI. The CDR3 length is 13 residues. CDR3 nucleotide sequence: TGTGCCAGCAGCCTATACCCCTACAATGAGCAGTTCTTC. This sequence encodes CASSLYPYNEQFF. The complete variable domain, with remaining parts taken from reference TRBV2 and TRBJ2-1, reads EPEVTQTPSHQVTQMGQEVILRCVPISNHLYFYWYRQILGQKVEFLVSFYNNEISEKSEIFDDQFSVERPDGSNFTLKIRSTKLEDSAMYFCASSLYPYNEQFFGPGTRLTVL.

The chain has TRBV11-2 and TRBJ2-7; possibly TRBD2 for D (5 bases). Germline V gene lookup returns CDR1 SGHAT and CDR2 FQNNGV. V lost 0 bases to trimming and J lost 1 base, with 7 bases between them. The CDR3 spans 14 residues. CDR3 nucleotide sequence: TGTGCCAGCAGCTTAGAACCGGGATCCTACGAGCAGTACTTC. This sequence encodes CASSLEPGSYEQYF. Complete variable domain (other parts from reference TRBV11-2 and TRBJ2-7): EAGVAQSPRYKIIEKRQSVAFWCNPISGHATLYWYQQILGQGPKLLIQFQNNGVVDDSQLPKDRFSAERLKGVDSTLKIQPAKLEDSAVYLCASSLEPGSYEQYFGPGTRLTVT.

The chain is built from TRBV28 and TRBJ2-1; D not certain. Germline values: CDR1 MDHEN, CDR2 SYDVKM. V lost 6 bases, J lost 5 bases, and 17 bases lay in between. The CDR3 sequence is 15 residues long. The CDR3 here is CASSQFGFGHNEQFF. In DNA form, the CDR3 reads TGTGCCAGCAGCCAGTTCGGTTTTGGGCACAATGAGCAGTTCTTC.

Here the CDR3 reads CASSLAGGRGKQPQHF. The DNA for the CDR3 is TGTGCCAGCAGCTTGGCCGGGGGACGGGGTAAACAGCCCCAGCATTTT. V and J are TRBV5-6 and TRBJ1-5; tentatively, D is TRBD1 (5 bases). Germline CDR1 and CDR2: SGHDT and YYEEEE. Between the trimmed V and J ends, which lost 0 bases and 7 bases, there was a span of 17 bases. The CDR3 is 16 residues long.

CDR3: CSARDVAGWTYEQYF. CDR3 nucleotides: TGCAGTGCTAGAGATGTAGCAGGGTGGACCTACGAGCAGTACTTC. This chain connects TRBV20-1 to TRBJ2-7; possible D gene TRBD1, 5 bases. Per germline, CDR1 DFQATT and CDR2 SNEGSKA (reference sequence). Trimming left V 0 bases short and J 2 bases short, with 14 bases between. The CDR3 covers 15 residues.

The chain couples TRBV7-8 to TRBJ2-7; TRBD1 agrees at 8 bases. Per germline, CDR1 SGHVS and CDR2 FQNEAQ. This CDR3 spans 15 amino acids. With 4 bases clipped from V and 6 bases from J, the junction kept 11 bases outside the gene matches. DNA for the CDR3: TGTGCCAGCAGCTCATTGACAGGGGAAGTGCGCGAGCAGTACTTC. It specifies CASSSLTGEVREQYF.

In this sample, this clonotype turned up a few times. J is TRBJ2-7 and V is TRBV6-2 or TRBV6-3; TRBD2 is a possible D gene (5 bases). Trimming took off 5 bases at V and 4 bases at J, with 12 bases between the two ends. The CDR3 has 13 amino acids. Germline assignment: CDR1 MNHEY and CDR2 SVGEGT. The CDR3 here is CASSPTTGYEQYF. The CDR3, as DNA: TGTGCCAGCAGTCCCACTACGGGGTACGAGCAGTACTTC.

This clonotype was seen at least ten times. V gene TRBV7-6 combines with J gene TRBJ2-7, with a possible D match to TRBD2 (5 bases). CDR1 SGHVS and CDR2 FNYEAQ come from the germline V gene. The CDR3 runs to 14 residues. V dropped 5 bases and J dropped 2 bases, with 13 bases sitting between them. This CDR3 is CASSPRESAYEQYF. The CDR3 DNA follows: TGTGCCAGCAGCCCCCGGGAAAGTGCCTACGAGCAGTACTTC. The whole variable domain, remainder taken from reference TRBV7-6 and TRBJ2-7, is GAGVSQSPRYKVTKRGQDVALRCDPISGHVSLYWYRQALGQGPEFLTYFNYEAQQDKSGLPNDRFSAERPEGSISTLTIQRTEQRDSAMYRCASSPRESAYEQYFGPGTRLTVT.

The sample holds a few counts of this clonotype. The chain links TRBV11-2 to TRBJ2-7, with D perhaps TRBD1 or TRBD2 (6 bases each). CDR3 length: 13 residues. CDR1 and CDR2 from the germline V gene are SGHAT and FQNNGV. V was trimmed by 2 bases and J by 7 bases, leaving 12 bases between them. For the CDR3, the DNA is TGTGCCAGCAGCTTACTCCGGGGGCGTGAGCAGTACTTC. Translated: CASSLLRGREQYF. The full variable domain, with the rest looked up from reference TRBV11-2 and TRBJ2-7, is EAGVAQSPRYKIIEKRQSVAFWCNPISGHATLYWYQQILGQGPKLLIQFQNNGVVDDSQLPKDRFSAERLKGVDSTLKIQPAKLEDSAVYLCASSLLRGREQYFGPGTRLTVT.

The chain uses TRBV20-1 and TRBJ2-1, with D unresolved. This CDR3 comprises 13 residues. Trimming shortened V by 3 bases and J by 8 bases, and 14 bases separated the two germline ends. Per the germline V gene, CDR1 is DFQATT and CDR2 is SNEGSKA (reference sequence). The CDR3: CSASESWGYEQFF. CDR3 bases: TGCAGTGCTAGTGAGTCGTGGGGATATGAGCAGTTCTTC.

Here the CDR3 reads CSAPGGGQFNSPLHF. In DNA, the CDR3 is TGCAGTGCCCCCGGTGGGGGCCAGTTTAATTCACCCCTCCACTTT. The chain is built from TRBV20-1 and TRBJ1-6, with D possibly being TRBD1 (6 bases). In germline, CDR1 is DFQATT, CDR2 SNEGSKA (reference sequence). The CDR3 totals 15 residues. V was shortened by 6 bases and J by 6 bases, with 18 bases between the two germline ends.

The chain recombines TRBV9 with TRBJ2-3, with TRBD2 identical over 8 bases. Trimming at V came to 1 base and at J to 3 bases, leaving 4 bases not matched to a gene. The germline CDR1 and CDR2 sequences are SGDLS and YYNGEE. The CDR3 runs 15 residues. The DNA of the CDR3 is TGTGCCAGCAGCGTAAACGGCGGGGGGACAGATACGCAGTATTTT. Protein: CASSVNGGGTDTQYF.